Detailed here is one T cell receptor beta chain. The sample originates from a study of T cell changes during pregnancy in multiple sclerosis. Per the germline V gene, CDR1 is SGDLS and CDR2 is YYNGEE. The CDR3 totals 15 residues. V was shortened by 4 bases and J by 0 bases, with 11 bases between the two germline ends. Sequencing was performed with immunoSEQ multiplex PCR; in TCRdb, only in-frame clones are kept and a portion is missing. The table records roughly 100,000 clones, around 91% of them present only once. This chain connects TRBV9 to TRBJ1-5; perhaps TRBD1 as D (5 bases). Sequenced material: peripheral blood, taken after pregnancy. The clonotype was recovered from a female donor with multiple sclerosis, enrolled in a pregnancy study. CDR3 region: CASSLDSYSNQPQHF. In nucleotides, the CDR3 is TGTGCCAGCAGCCTTGACAGCTATAGCAATCAGCCCCAGCATTTT.